A single sample is the source of the 5 T cell receptor beta chains below, sequenced in a study of T cell repertoires in cytomegalovirus infection. Via MiXCR, TCRdb re-called the reads, giving one row per CDR3 protein. Of approximately 750,000 distinct CDR3 sequences listed, roughly 36% are singletons. The sequenced sample consisted of PBMCs. The source is a human donor in good health (CMV status not recorded). Some clones in this sample may be carry-over from other donors' samples.

The J gene is TRBJ2-7, the V gene TRBV6-1; 9 nucleotides match TRBD1. The CDR3 has 13 residues. Trimming cost V 11 bases and J 3 bases; bases outside gene matches: 8. Germline values: CDR1 MNHNS, CDR2 SASEGT. The CDR3 coding sequence is TGTGCCGGTCAGACAGGGGGTGGCTACGAGCAGTACTTC. Translating it yields CAGQTGGGYEQYF.

The chain recombines TRBV6-1 with TRBJ2-5, with TRBD2 as a possible D gene (6 bases). The CDR3 spans 15 residues. CDR1 is MNHNS and CDR2 is SASEGT in the germline V gene. The V end lost 2 bases, the J end lost 4 bases, and 14 bases lay between the germline ends. CDR3 residues: CASSENRRGGETQYF. The CDR3 nucleotides are TGTGCCAGCAGTGAAAACAGGCGGGGTGGAGAGACCCAGTACTTC.

This clonotype was counted only a few times. The V and J genes are TRBV18 and TRBJ1-2; maybe TRBD1 (6 bases). Trimming removed 4 bases at V and 5 bases at J, with 14 bases between. CDR1 is KGHSH and CDR2 is LQKENI in the germline V gene. The length of the CDR3 is 14 residues. The CDR3 protein is CASSLTRDTYGYTF. CDR3 in DNA: TGTGCCAGCTCACTAACCCGGGACACGTATGGCTACACCTTC.

Details on this clonotype: Just one base apart from a much larger clone, this may be a read error. The genes are TRBV6-5 and TRBJ2-6; the match to TRBD2 covers 7 bases. This CDR3 is built from 17 residues. Germline V gene data show CDR1 as MNHEY and CDR2 as SVGAGI. The CDR3 is CAISPLAEGSGANVLTF. The CDR3 DNA sequence: TGTGCCATCAGTCCTCTAGCGGAAGGCTCTGGGGCCAACGTCCTGACTTTC.

The chain joins TRBV7-2 to TRBJ2-7; a possible D gene is TRBD2 (5 bases). CDR1 is SGHTA, CDR2 FQGNSA, per germline. There are 14 residues in the CDR3. V was pared by 7 bases and J by 3 bases, with 16 bases between. DNA of the CDR3: TGTGCCAGCATGCCCGGACTGGCAAACTACGAGCAGTACTTC. This translates into CASMPGLANYEQYF.